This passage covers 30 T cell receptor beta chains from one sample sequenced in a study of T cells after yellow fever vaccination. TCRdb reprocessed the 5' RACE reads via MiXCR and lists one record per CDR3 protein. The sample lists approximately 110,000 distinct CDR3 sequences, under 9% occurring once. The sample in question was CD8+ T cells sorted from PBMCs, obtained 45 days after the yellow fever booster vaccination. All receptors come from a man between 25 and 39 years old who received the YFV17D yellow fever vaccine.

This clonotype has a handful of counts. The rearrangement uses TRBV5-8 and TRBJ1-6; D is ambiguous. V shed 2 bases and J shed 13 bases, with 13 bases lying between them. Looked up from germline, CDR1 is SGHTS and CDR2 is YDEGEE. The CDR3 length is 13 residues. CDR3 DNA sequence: TGTGCCAGCAGCTTTGGCCCCCTTGGTCCCCTCCACTTT. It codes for CASSFGPLGPLHF.

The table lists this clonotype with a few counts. The CDR3 region is CASSFGGGYTDTQYF. The CDR3 DNA sequence: TGTGCCAGCAGCTTCGGGGGAGGGTACACAGATACGCAGTATTTT. This sequence joins TRBV7-2 and TRBJ2-3, with 7 bases identical to TRBD2. Germline V gives CDR1 SGHTA, CDR2 FQGNSA. There are 15 residues in the CDR3. Losses at the gene ends were 3 bases for V and 2 bases for J; bases not matched to a gene: 5.

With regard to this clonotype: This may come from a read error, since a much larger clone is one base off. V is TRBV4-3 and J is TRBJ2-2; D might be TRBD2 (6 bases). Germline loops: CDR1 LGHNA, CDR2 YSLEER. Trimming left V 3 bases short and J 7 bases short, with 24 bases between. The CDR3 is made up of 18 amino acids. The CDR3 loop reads CASSHSLAREYISGELFF. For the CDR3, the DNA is TGCGCCAGCAGCCATTCACTAGCTCGGGAGTATATCAGCGGGGAGCTGTTTTTT.

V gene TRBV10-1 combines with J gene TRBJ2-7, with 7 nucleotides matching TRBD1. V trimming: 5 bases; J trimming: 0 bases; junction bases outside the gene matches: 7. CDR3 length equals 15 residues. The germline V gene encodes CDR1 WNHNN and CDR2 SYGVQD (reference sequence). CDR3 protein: CASSSDRDSSYEQYF. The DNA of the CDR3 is TGCGCCAGCAGTTCGGACCGGGACAGCTCCTACGAGCAGTACTTC.

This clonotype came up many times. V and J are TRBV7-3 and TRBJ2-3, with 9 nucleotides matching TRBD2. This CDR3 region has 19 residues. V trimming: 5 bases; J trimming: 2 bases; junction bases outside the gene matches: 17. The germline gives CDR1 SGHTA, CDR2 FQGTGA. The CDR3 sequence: CASSPAGAAGGWYTDTQYF. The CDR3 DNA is TGTGCCAGCAGCCCAGCCGGCGCAGCGGGAGGATGGTACACAGATACGCAGTATTTT.

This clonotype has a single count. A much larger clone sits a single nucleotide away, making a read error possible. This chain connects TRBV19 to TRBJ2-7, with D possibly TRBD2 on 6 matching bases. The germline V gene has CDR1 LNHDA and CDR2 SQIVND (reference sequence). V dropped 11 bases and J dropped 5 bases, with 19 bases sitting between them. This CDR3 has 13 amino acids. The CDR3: CASRIAENHEQYF. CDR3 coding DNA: TGTGCCTCCAGAATAGCGGAGAACCACGAGCAGTACTTC.

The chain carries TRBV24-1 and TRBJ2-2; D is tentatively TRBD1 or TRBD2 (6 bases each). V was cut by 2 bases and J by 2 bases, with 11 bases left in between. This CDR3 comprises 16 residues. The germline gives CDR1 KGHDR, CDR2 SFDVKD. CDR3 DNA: TGTGCCACCAGTGATTCCGGGGGCATCAACACCGGGGAGCTGTTTTTT. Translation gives CATSDSGGINTGELFF.

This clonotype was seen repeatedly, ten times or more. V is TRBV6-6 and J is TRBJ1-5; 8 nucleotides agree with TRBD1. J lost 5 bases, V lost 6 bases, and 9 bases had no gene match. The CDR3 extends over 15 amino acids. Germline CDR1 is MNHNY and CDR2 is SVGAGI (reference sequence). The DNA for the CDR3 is TGTGCCAGCAGCTCCGGACAGGGACTCCATCAGCCCCAGCATTTT. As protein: CASSSGQGLHQPQHF.

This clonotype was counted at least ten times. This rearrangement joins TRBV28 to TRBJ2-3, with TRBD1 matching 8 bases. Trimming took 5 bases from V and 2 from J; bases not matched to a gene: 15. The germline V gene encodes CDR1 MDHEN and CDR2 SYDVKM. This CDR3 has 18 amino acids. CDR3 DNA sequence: TGTGCCAGCAGTCCAGGGGGCCTACAGGGGATAAACACAGATACGCAGTATTTT. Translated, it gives CASSPGGLQGINTDTQYF.

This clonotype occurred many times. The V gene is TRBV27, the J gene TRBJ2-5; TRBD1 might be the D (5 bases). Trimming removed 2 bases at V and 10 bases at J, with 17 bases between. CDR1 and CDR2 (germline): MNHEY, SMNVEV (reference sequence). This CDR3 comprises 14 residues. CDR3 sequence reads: CASSLEGAGWIQYF. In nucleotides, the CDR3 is TGTGCCAGCAGTTTAGAAGGGGCAGGGTGGATCCAGTACTTC.

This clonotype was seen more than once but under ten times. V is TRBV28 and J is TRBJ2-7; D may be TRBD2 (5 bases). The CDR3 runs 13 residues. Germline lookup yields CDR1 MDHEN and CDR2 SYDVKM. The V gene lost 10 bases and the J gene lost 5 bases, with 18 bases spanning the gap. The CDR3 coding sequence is TGTGCCACAAATCCCGGGGAGCAGGACGAGCAGTACTTC. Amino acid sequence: CATNPGEQDEQYF.

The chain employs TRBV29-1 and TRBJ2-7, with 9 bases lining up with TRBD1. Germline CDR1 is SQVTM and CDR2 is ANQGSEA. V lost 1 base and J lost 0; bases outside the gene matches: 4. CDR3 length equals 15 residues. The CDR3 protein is CSVEAGQGSSYEQYF. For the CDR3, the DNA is TGCAGCGTTGAAGCCGGACAGGGGAGCTCCTACGAGCAGTACTTC.

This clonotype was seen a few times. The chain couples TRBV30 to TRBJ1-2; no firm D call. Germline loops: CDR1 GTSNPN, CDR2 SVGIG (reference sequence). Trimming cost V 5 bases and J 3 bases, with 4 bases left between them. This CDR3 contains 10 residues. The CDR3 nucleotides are TGTGCCTGGGGGGACTATGGCTACACCTTC. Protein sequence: CAWGDYGYTF.

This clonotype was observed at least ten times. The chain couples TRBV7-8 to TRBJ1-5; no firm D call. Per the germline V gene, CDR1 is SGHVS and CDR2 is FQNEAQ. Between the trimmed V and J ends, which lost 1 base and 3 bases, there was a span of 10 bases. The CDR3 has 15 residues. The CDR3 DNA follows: TGTGCCAGCAGCTTAGGTCCCGGGAACAATCAGCCCCAGCATTTT. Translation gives CASSLGPGNNQPQHF.

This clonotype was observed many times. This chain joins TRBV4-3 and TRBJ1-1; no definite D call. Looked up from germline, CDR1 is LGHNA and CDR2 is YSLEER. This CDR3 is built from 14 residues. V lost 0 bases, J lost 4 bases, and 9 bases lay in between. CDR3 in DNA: TGCGCCAGCAGCCAAGAGTTGGTCCCCACTGAAGCTTTCTTT. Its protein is CASSQELVPTEAFF.

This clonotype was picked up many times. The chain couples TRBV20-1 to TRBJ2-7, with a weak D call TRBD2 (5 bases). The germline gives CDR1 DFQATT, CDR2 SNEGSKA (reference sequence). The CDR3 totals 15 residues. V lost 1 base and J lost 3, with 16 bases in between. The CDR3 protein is CSARVHNKGGYEQYF. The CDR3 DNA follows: TGCAGTGCTAGAGTTCATAACAAAGGAGGCTACGAGCAGTACTTC.

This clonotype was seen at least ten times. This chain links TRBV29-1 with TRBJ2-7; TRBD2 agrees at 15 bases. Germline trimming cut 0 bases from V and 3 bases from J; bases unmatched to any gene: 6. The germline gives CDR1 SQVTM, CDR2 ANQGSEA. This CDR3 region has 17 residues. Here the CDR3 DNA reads TGCAGCGTTGAAGACTCTCCGGGACTAGCGGGAGGCTACGAGCAGTACTTC. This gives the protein CSVEDSPGLAGGYEQYF.

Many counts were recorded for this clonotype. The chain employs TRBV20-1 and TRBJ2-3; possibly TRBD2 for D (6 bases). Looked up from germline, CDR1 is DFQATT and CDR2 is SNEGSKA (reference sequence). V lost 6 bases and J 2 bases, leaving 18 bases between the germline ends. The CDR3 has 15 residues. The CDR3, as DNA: TGCAGTGCGAGGCCCGGGGGTGCACCCACAGATACGCAGTATTTT. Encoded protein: CSARPGGAPTDTQYF.

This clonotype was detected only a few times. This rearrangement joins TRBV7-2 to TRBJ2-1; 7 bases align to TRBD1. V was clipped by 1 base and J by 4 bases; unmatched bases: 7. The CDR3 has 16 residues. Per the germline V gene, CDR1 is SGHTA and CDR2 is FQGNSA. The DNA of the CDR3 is TGTGCCAGCAGCTTAGGCTACAGGGGTCAATACAATGAGCAGTTCTTC. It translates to CASSLGYRGQYNEQFF.

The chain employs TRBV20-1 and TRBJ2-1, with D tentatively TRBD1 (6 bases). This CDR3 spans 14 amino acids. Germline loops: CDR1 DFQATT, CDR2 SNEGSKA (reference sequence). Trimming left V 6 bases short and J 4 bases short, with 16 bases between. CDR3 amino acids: CSAEDRQTYNEQFF. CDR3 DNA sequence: TGCAGTGCAGAGGACAGACAGACTTACAATGAGCAGTTCTTC.

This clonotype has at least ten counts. Written as DNA, the CDR3 is TGTGCCAGCAGTTACGGGACAGGCGCTCAGCCCCAGCATTTT. This encodes CASSYGTGAQPQHF. V usage is TRBV6-5 and J usage is TRBJ1-5; 8 bases align to TRBD1. Germline CDR1 reads MNHEY; CDR2 reads SVGAGI. Trimming cost V 2 bases and J 6 bases; bases outside gene matches: 3. This CDR3 spans 14 amino acids.

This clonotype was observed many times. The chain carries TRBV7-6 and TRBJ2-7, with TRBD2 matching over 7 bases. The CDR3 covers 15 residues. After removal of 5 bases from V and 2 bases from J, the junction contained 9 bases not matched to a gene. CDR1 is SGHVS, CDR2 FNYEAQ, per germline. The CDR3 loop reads CASSPTTGGPYEQYF. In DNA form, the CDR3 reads TGTGCCAGCAGCCCGACAACGGGAGGTCCCTACGAGCAGTACTTC.

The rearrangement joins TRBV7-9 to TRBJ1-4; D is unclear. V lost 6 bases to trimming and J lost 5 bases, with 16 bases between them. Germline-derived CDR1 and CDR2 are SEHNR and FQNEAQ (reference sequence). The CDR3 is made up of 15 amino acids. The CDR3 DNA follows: TGTGCCAGCAGAGGGCCAGCCACTCAGAATGAAAAACTGTTTTTT. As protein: CASRGPATQNEKLFF.

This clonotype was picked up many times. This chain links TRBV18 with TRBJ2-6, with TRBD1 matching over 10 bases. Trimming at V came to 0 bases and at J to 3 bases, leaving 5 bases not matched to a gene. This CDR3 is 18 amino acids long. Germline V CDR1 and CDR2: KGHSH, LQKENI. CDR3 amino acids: CASSPPPGQGNGANVLTF. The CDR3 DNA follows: TGTGCCAGCTCACCACCCCCGGGACAGGGGAATGGGGCCAACGTCCTGACTTTC.

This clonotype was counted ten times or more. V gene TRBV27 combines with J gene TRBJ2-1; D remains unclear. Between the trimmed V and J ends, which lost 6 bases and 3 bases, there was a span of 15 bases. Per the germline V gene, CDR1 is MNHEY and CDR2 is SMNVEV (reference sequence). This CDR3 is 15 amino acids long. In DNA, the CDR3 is TGTGCCAGCAGCATAGACAAGGGTAGCTACAATGAGCAGTTCTTC. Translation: CASSIDKGSYNEQFF.

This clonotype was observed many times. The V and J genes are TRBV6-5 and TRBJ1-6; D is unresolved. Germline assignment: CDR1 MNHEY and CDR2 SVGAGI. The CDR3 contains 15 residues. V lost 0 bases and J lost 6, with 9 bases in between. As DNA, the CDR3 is TGTGCCAGCAGTTACTCGATAGGGTCTAATTCACCCCTCCACTTT. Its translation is CASSYSIGSNSPLHF.

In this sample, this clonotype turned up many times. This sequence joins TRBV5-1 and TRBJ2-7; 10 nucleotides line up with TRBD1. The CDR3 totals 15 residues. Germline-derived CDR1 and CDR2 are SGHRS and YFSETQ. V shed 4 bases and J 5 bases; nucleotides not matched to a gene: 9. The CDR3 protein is CASSPGTGASDEQYF. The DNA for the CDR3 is TGCGCCAGCAGCCCTGGGACAGGGGCTTCTGACGAGCAGTACTTC.

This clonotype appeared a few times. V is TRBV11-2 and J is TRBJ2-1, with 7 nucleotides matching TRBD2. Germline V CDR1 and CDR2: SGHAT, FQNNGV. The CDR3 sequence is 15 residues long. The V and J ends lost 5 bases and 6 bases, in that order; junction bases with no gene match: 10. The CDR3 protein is CASSPRERGPNEQFF. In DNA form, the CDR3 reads TGTGCCAGCAGCCCCCGGGAGCGGGGACCCAATGAGCAGTTCTTC.

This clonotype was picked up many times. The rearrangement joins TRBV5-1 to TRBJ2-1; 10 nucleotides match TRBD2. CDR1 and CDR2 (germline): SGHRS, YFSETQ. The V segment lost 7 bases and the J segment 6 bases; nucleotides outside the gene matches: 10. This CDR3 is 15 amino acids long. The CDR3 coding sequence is TGCGCCAGCTCCCGGGAGCGGGAGGGCTCCAATGAGCAGTTCTTC. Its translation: CASSREREGSNEQFF. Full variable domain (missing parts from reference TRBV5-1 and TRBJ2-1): KAGVTQTPRYLIKTRGQQVTLSCSPISGHRSVSWYQQTPGQGLQFLFEYFSETQRNKGNFPGRFSGRQFSNSRSEMNVSTLELGDSALYLCASSREREGSNEQFFGPGTRLTVL.

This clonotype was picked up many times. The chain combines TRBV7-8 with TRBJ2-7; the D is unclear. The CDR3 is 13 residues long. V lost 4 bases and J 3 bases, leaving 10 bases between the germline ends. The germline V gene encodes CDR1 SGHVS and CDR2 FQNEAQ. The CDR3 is CASSSESFYEQYF. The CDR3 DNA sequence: TGTGCCAGCAGCTCTGAATCCTTCTACGAGCAGTACTTC.